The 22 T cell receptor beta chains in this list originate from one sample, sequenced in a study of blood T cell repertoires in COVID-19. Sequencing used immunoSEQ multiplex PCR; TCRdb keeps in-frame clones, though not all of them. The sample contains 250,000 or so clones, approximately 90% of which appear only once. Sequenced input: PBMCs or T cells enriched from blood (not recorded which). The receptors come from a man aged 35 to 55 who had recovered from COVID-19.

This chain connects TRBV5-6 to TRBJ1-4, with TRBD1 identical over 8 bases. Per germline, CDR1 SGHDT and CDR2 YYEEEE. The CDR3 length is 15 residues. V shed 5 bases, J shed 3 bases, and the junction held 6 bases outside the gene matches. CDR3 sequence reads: CASSKARGPNEKLFF. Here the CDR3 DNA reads TGTGCCAGCAGTAAAGCCAGGGGGCCTAATGAAAAACTGTTTTTT.

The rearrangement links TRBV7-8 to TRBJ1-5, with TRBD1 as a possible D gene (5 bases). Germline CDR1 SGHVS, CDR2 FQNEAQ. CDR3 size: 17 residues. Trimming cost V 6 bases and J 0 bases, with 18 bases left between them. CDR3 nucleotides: TGTGCCAGCAGTGGAAGGGGATACCTTTATAGCAATCAGCCCCAGCATTTT. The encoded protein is CASSGRGYLYSNQPQHF.

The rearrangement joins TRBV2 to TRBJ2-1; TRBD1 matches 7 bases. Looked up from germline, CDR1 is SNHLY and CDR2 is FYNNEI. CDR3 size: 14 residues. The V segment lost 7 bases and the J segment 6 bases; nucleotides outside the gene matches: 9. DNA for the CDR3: TGTGCCAGCACCGGACAGGCCCAGAGCAATGAGCAGTTCTTC. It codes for CASTGQAQSNEQFF.

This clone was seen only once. CDR3 sequence: CASSLERGTSGRYDGELFF. For the CDR3, the DNA is TGTGCCAGCAGCTTAGAGCGGGGGACTAGCGGGAGATATGACGGGGAGCTGTTTTTT. The chain couples TRBV11-2 to TRBJ2-2, with 14 bases aligning to TRBD2. This CDR3 is 19 amino acids long. Germline V CDR1 and CDR2: SGHAT, FQNNGV. The junction had 10 bases not matched to a gene; V was cut back by 0 bases and J by 7 bases.

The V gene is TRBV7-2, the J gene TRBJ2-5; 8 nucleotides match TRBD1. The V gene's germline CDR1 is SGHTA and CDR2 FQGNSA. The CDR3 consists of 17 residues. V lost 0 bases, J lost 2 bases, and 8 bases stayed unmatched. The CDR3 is CASSLAGTGTLQETQYF. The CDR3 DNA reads TGTGCCAGCAGCTTAGCAGGGACAGGTACACTTCAAGAGACCCAGTACTTC.

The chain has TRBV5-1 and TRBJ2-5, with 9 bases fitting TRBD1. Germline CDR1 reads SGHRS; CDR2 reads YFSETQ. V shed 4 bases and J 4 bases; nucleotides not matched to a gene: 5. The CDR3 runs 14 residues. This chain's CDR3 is CASSTRQGGETQYF. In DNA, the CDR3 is TGCGCCAGCAGCACAAGACAGGGGGGAGAGACCCAGTACTTC.

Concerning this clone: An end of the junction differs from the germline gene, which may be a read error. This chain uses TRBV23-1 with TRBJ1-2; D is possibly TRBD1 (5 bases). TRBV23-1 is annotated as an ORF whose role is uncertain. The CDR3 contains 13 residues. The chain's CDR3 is CASSQQPRGVVSF. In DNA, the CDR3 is TGCGCCAGCAGTCAACAACCCCGGGGGGTTGTGTCCTTC.

In DNA, the CDR3 is TGCGCCAGCAGCTTGCTGGCAGGGTTGTACCAAGAGACCCAGTACTTC. This gives the protein CASSLLAGLYQETQYF. This rearrangement joins TRBV5-1 to TRBJ2-5, with a possible D match to TRBD1 (5 bases). The CDR3 extends over 16 amino acids. Trimming removed 1 base from V and 0 bases from J, with 13 bases in between. The germline V gene encodes CDR1 SGHRS and CDR2 YFSETQ.

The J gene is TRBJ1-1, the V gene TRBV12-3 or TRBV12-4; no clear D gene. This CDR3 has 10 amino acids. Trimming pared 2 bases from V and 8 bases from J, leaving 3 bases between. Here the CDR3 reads CASSLREAFF. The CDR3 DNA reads TGTGCCAGCAGTTTACGGGAAGCTTTCTTT.

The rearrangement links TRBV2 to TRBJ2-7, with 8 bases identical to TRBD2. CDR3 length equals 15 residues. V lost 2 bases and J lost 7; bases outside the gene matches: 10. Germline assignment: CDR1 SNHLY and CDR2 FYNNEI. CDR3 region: CASSERSGRVGEQYF. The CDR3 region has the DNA TGTGCCAGCAGTGAAAGGAGCGGGAGAGTGGGGGAGCAGTACTTC.

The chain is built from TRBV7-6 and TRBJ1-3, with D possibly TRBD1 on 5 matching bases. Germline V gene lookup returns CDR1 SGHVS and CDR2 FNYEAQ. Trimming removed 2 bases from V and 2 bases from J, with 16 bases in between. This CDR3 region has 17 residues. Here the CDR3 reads CASSLLSRTIPGNTIYF. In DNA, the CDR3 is TGTGCCAGCAGCTTACTCTCCAGGACAATTCCTGGAAACACCATATATTTT.

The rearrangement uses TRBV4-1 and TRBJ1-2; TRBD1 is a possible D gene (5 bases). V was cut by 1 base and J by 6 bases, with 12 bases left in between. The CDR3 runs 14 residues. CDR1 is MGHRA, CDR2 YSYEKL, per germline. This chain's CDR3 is CASSQGELGDGYTF. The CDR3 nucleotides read TGCGCCAGCAGCCAAGGCGAATTAGGGGATGGCTACACCTTC.

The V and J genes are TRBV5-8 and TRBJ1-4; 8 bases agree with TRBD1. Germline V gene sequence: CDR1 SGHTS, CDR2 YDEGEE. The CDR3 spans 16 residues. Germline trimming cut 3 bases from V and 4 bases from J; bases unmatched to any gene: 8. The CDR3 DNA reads TGTGCCAGCAGCTATACCGGGACAGGCATTAATGAAAAACTGTTTTTT. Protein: CASSYTGTGINEKLFF.

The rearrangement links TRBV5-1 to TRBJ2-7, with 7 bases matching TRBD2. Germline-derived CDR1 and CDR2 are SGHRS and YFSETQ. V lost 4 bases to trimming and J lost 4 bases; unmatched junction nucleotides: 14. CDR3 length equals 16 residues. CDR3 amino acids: CASSDLSDGRMYEQYF. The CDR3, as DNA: TGCGCCAGCAGCGATCTAAGCGACGGGAGGATGTACGAGCAGTACTTC.

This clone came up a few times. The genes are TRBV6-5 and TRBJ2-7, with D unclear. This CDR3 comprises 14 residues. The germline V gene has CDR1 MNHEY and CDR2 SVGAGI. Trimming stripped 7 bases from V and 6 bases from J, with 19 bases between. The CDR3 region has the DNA TGTGCCAGCACCCCAACGCCTAGTAGGCCCGAGCAGTACTTC. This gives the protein CASTPTPSRPEQYF.

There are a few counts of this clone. The CDR3 nucleotides read TGTGCCAGCAGTTTCGTCACTGAAGCTTTCTTT. Translation gives CASSFVTEAFF. This chain uses TRBV12-3 or TRBV12-4 with TRBJ1-1; the D is unclear. Trimming cost V 3 bases and J 4 bases, with 3 bases left between them. This CDR3 is 11 amino acids long.

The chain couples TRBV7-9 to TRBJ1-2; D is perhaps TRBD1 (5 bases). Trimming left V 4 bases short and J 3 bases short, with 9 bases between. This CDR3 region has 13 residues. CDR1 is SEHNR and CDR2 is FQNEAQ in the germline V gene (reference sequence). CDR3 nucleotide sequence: TGTGCCAGCAGCTCCGGACACGACTATGGCTACACCTTC. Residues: CASSSGHDYGYTF.

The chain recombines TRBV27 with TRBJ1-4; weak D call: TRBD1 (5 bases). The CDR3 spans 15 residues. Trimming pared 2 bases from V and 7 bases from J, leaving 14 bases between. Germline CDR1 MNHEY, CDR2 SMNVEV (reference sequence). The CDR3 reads CASSLGAQGSEKLFF. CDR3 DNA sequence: TGTGCCAGCAGTTTAGGGGCGCAGGGCAGTGAAAAACTGTTTTTT.

CDR3 sequence (DNA): TGTGCCAGCAGCTTAGGGACAGTTAATCAGCCCCAGCATTTT. This sequence encodes CASSLGTVNQPQHF. This chain joins TRBV5-5 and TRBJ1-5; 7 positions agree with TRBD1. Trimming at V came to 2 bases and at J to 4 bases, leaving 3 bases not matched to a gene. The length of the CDR3 is 14 residues. Germline values: CDR1 SGHKS, CDR2 YYEKEE (reference sequence).

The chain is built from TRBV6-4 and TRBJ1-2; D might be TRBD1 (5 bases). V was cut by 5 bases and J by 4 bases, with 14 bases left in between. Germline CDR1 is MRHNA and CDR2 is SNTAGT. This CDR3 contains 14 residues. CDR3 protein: CASSPSHDSYGYTF. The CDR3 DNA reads TGTGCCAGCAGTCCCTCCCACGACAGCTATGGCTACACCTTC.

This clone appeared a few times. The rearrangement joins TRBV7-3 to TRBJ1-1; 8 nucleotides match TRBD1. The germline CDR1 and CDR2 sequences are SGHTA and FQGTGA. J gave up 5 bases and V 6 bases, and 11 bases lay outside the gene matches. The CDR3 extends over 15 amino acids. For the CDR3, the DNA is TGTGCCAGCAGTCCAGGGGGCGCCTGGGAGACTGAAGCTTTCTTT. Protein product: CASSPGGAWETEAFF. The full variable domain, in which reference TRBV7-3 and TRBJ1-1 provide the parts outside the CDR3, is GAGVSQTPSNKVTEKGKYVELRCDPISGHTALYWYRQSLGQGPEFLIYFQGTGAADDSGLPNDRFFAVRPEGSVSTLKIQRTERGDSAVYLCASSPGGAWETEAFFGQGTRLTVV.

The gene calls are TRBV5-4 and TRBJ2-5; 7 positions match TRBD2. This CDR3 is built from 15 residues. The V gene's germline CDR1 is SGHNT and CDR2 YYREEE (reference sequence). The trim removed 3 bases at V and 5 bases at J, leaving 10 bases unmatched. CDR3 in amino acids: CASSWNAPGGETQYF. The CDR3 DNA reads TGTGCCAGCAGCTGGAACGCCCCCGGGGGGGAGACCCAGTACTTC.